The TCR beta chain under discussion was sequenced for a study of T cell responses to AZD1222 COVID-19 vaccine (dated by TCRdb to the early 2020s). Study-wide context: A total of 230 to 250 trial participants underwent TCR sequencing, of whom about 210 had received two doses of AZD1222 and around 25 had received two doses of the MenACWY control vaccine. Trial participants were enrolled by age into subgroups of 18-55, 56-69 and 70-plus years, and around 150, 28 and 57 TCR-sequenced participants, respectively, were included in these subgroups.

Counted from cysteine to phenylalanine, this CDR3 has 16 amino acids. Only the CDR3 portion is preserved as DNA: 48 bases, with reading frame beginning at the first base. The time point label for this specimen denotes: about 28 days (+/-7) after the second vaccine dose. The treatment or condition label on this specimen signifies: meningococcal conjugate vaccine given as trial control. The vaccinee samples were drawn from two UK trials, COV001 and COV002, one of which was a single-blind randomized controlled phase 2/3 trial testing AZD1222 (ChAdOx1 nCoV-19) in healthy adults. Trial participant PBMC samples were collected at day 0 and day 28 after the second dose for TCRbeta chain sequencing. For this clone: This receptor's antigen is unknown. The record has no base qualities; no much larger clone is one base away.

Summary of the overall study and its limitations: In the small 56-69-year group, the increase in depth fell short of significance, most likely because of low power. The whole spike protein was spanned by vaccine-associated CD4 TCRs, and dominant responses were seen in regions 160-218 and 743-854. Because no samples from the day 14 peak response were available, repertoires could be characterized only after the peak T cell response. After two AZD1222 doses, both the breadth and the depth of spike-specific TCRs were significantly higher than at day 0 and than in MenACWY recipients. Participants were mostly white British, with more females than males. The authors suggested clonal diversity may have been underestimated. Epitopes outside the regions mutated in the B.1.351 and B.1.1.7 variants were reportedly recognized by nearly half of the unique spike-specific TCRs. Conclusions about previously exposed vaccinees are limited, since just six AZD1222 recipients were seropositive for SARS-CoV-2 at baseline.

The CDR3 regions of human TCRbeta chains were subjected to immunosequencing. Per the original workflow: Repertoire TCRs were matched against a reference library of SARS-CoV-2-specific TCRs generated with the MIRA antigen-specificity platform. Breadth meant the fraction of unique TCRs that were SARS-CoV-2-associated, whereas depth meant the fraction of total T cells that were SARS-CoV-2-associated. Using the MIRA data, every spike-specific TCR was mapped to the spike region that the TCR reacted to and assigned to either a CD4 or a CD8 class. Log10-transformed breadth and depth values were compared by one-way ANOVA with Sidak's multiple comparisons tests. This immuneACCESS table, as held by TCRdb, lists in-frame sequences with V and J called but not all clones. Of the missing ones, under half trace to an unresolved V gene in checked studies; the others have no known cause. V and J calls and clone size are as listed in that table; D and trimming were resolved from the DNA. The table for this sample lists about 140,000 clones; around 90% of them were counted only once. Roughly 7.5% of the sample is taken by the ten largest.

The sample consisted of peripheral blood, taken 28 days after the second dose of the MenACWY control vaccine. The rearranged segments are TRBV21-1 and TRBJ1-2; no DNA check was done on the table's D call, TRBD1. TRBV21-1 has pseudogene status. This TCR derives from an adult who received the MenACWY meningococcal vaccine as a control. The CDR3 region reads CASSKRRATGNYGYTF. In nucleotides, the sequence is TGTGCCAGCAGCAAAAGGCGGGCCACAGGGAACTATGGCTACACCTTC.